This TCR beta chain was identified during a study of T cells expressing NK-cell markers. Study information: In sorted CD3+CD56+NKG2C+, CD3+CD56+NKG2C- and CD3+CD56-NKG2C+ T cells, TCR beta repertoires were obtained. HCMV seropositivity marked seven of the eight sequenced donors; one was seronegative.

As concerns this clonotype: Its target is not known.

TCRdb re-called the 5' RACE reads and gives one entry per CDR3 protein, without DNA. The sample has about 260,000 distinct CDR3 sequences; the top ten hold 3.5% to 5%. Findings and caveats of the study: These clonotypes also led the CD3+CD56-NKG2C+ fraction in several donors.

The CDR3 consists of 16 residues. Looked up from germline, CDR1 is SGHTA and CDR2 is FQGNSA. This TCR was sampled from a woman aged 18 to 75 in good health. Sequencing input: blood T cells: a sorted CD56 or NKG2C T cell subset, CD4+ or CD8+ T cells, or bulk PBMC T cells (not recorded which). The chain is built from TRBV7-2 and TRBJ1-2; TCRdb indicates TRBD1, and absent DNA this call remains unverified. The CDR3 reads CASSLGGTGSNYGYTF.